The 15 T cell receptor beta chains reported below all come from one sample, sequenced in a study of T-cell reconstitution after alpha-beta-depleted transplantation in children. The TCRbeta library was prepared with unique molecular identifiers. Using its own MiXCR run on the PCR reads, TCRdb lists one record per CDR3 protein. The table has 250,000 to 350,000 distinct CDR3 sequences, more than 9% seen once. The input for sequencing was PBMCs from the stem cell graft donor, taken from the stem cell graft. The receptors here all came from a human donor who donated a stem cell graft to a child with SCID.

This clonotype was seen only a few times. This rearrangement joins TRBV20-1 to TRBJ1-4, with D hard to call. The V gene's germline CDR1 is DFQATT and CDR2 SNEGSKA (reference sequence). V was clipped by 0 bases and J by 8 bases, with 13 bases between them. CDR3 length: 14 amino acids. CDR3 DNA: TGCAGTGCTAGAGAAAGAGTAAGAGGGGAAAAACTGTTTTTT. It yields the protein CSARERVRGEKLFF.

The chain carries TRBV24-1 and TRBJ1-2; D is unclear. CDR1 KGHDR and CDR2 SFDVKD come from the germline V gene. Between the trimmed V and J ends, which lost 10 bases and 7 bases, there was a span of 9 bases. This CDR3 contains 10 residues. For the CDR3, the DNA is TGTGCCACGACCAGCGGTGGCTACACCTTC. Protein sequence: CATTSGGYTF.

The genes are TRBV5-1 and TRBJ1-2; D unresolved. Germline V gene sequence: CDR1 SGHRS, CDR2 YFSETQ. The CDR3 spans 14 residues. V dropped 0 bases and J dropped 0 bases, with 6 bases sitting between them. The CDR3, as DNA: TGCGCCAGCAGCTTGGCCTCAACTAACTATGGCTACACCTTC. Translating gives CASSLASTNYGYTF.

The chain has TRBV11-2 and TRBJ2-7; D not certain. V lost 5 bases, J lost 2 bases, and 13 bases lay in between. The CDR3 is made up of 14 amino acids. In germline, CDR1 is SGHAT, CDR2 FQNNGV. Here the CDR3 reads CASSPLKGTYEQYF. In DNA, the CDR3 is TGTGCCAGCAGCCCGCTTAAAGGGACCTACGAGCAGTACTTC.

This clonotype was seen a few times. The genes are TRBV5-1 and TRBJ1-1, with a tentative D call TRBD1 (5 bases). The CDR3 has 13 residues. CDR1 and CDR2 (germline): SGHRS, YFSETQ. With 4 bases removed from V and 3 bases from J, the gap between germline ends came to 10 bases. The CDR3 sequence is CASSPGGDTEAFF. The CDR3 region has the DNA TGCGCCAGCAGCCCCGGGGGGGACACTGAAGCTTTCTTT.

This clonotype has at least ten counts. This sequence joins TRBV4-1 and TRBJ2-5; 12 bases fit TRBD2. CDR3 length equals 15 residues. V lost 4 bases, J lost 2 bases, and 2 bases stayed unmatched. Germline V lookup: CDR1 MGHRA, CDR2 YSYEKL. For the CDR3, the DNA is TGCGCCAGCAGCCCAGGGACTAGCGGGCAAGAGACCCAGTACTTC. Amino acids: CASSPGTSGQETQYF.

J is TRBJ2-7 and V is TRBV18; D perhaps matches TRBD1 (5 bases). V shed 4 bases and J shed 0 bases, with 10 bases lying between them. CDR1 KGHSH and CDR2 LQKENI come from the germline V gene. The CDR3 is 14 amino acids. CDR3 DNA: TGTGCCAGCTCACGCGATCAGGGCTCCTACGAGCAGTACTTC. This sequence encodes CASSRDQGSYEQYF.

The CDR3 sequence is CASSPNGGLEQYF. The CDR3 DNA reads as TGTGCCAGCAGTCCGAACGGGGGGCTCGAGCAGTACTTC. The chain joins TRBV12-3 or TRBV12-4 to TRBJ2-7, with a possible D match to TRBD2 (7 bases). The CDR3 covers 13 residues. The germline V and J ends were trimmed by 5 bases and 6 bases, with 14 bases remaining between them.

The chain joins TRBV12-5 to TRBJ2-3; TRBD2 matches 8 bases. This CDR3 region has 19 residues. J was trimmed by 4 bases and V by 0 bases; bases with no gene match: 15. CDR1 is LGHNT and CDR2 is FRNRAP in the germline V gene. CDR3 loop: CASGLVILAGGGPADTQYF. CDR3 in DNA: TGTGCTAGTGGTTTGGTAATCTTGGCCGGGGGGGGTCCTGCAGATACGCAGTATTTT.

The table lists this clonotype with a few counts. The chain carries TRBV5-1 and TRBJ2-7; the D gene is possibly TRBD2 (5 bases). V lost 1 base and J lost 0, with 11 bases in between. This CDR3 is 15 amino acids long. From germline, CDR1 is SGHRS and CDR2 YFSETQ. The CDR3 reads CASSLSGKSSYEQYF. CDR3 nucleotide sequence: TGCGCCAGCAGCTTGTCGGGGAAAAGCTCCTACGAGCAGTACTTC.

This clonotype was seen ten or more times. V and J are TRBV11-2 and TRBJ1-4; 11 bases line up with TRBD1. Germline loops: CDR1 SGHAT, CDR2 FQNNGV. The CDR3 loop spans 17 amino acids. The junction had 9 bases not matched to a gene; V was cut back by 2 bases and J by 7 bases. As DNA, the CDR3 is TGTGCCAGCAGCTTATTGGGCGGACAGGGGGCTTTTGAAAAACTGTTTTTT. Protein sequence: CASSLLGGQGAFEKLFF.

This clonotype has just a few counts. The chain couples TRBV27 to TRBJ2-3, with 8 nucleotides matching TRBD1. The CDR3 sequence is 14 residues long. CDR1 is MNHEY and CDR2 is SMNVEV in the germline V gene (reference sequence). The junction had 5 bases not matched to a gene; V was cut back by 5 bases and J by 4 bases. Here the CDR3 reads CASSMDRVADTQYF. CDR3 nucleotides: TGTGCCAGCAGTATGGACAGGGTAGCAGATACGCAGTATTTT.

This clonotype has only a few counts. The CDR3 region has the DNA TGTGCCAGCAGAATCGGGGGTGGCACAGATACGCAGTATTTT. Translation gives CASRIGGGTDTQYF. This chain links TRBV12-3 or TRBV12-4 with TRBJ2-3, with D perhaps TRBD2 (6 bases). V was shortened by 6 bases and J by 1 base, with 11 bases between the two germline ends. The CDR3 sequence is 14 residues long.

This clonotype was counted only a few times. This chain connects TRBV2 to TRBJ1-1, with 10 bases identical to TRBD1. Germline V gives CDR1 SNHLY, CDR2 FYNNEI. J gave up 6 bases and V 4 bases, and 14 bases lay outside the gene matches. There are 17 residues in the CDR3. This CDR3 reads CASSGRGQGNKGAEAFF. Here the CDR3 DNA reads TGTGCCAGCAGTGGTCGGGGACAGGGGAATAAGGGTGCTGAAGCTTTCTTT. The full variable domain, in which reference TRBV2 and TRBJ1-1 provide the parts outside the CDR3, is EPEVTQTPSHQVTQMGQEVILRCVPISNHLYFYWYRQILGQKVEFLVSFYNNEISEKSEIFDDQFSVERPDGSNFTLKIRSTKLEDSAMYFCASSGRGQGNKGAEAFFGQGTRLTVV.

The CDR3 is CASIPRTGDTGELFF. In DNA form, the CDR3 reads TGTGCCAGCATCCCCCGGACAGGGGACACCGGGGAGCTGTTTTTT. The chain employs TRBV27 and TRBJ2-2; 9 bases line up with TRBD1. Germline CDR1 reads MNHEY; CDR2 reads SMNVEV (reference sequence). V lost 7 bases, J lost 3 bases, and 6 bases stayed unmatched. CDR3 length: 15 amino acids.